The 26 T cell receptor beta chains given below trace back to one sample, sequenced in a study of glioma-infiltrating T cells (dated by TCRdb to the mid-2010s). Sequencer: Illumina MiSeq. TCR alpha and beta CDR3 regions were amplified with the iRepertoire nested amplicon-rescue multiplex PCR (arm-PCR) platform from RNA. The public reads were reanalyzed by TCRdb: fastp trimming at Q25, MiXCR alignment, in-frame beta chains only. Each entry is one CDR3 protein sequence, shown with its most common DNA and genes. For this sample the table gives about 89,000 distinct CDR3 sequences, of which roughly 23% were detected only once. The biggest ten clones account for more than 6.5% of the sample. Specimen: glioma tissue, nonneoplastic brain tissue, or PBMCs (not recorded which). These receptors were collected from a human donor with low-grade glioma or glioblastoma, undergoing nonglioma brain surgery, or in good health (not recorded which).

In this sample, this clonotype turned up many times. The genes are TRBV19 and TRBJ1-5, with 7 bases fitting TRBD1. The CDR3 is 15 residues long. The V segment lost 4 bases and the J segment 7 bases; nucleotides outside the gene matches: 10. Germline CDR1 is LNHDA and CDR2 is SQIVND (reference sequence). The CDR3 reads CASSTRTGRGQPQHF. CDR3 nucleotides: TGTGCCAGTAGTACACGGACAGGCAGAGGACAGCCCCAGCATTTT.

The rearrangement uses TRBV19 and TRBJ2-7, with D possibly TRBD1 on 5 matching bases. The CDR3 length is 13 residues. The V gene lost 5 bases and the J gene lost 3 bases, with 11 bases spanning the gap. Germline V CDR1 and CDR2: LNHDA, SQIVND (reference sequence). The DNA for the CDR3 is TGTGCCAGTAGTCCGACAGCCCGCTACGAGCAGTACTTC. Its translation is CASSPTARYEQYF.

The CDR3, as DNA: TGTGCCTGGGAAAAGGGACAGGGGAGAACTGAAGCTTTCTTT. It specifies CAWEKGQGRTEAFF. The chain has TRBV30 and TRBJ1-1, with 10 bases identical to TRBD1. Germline lookup yields CDR1 GTSNPN and CDR2 SVGIG (reference sequence). V was pared by 5 bases and J by 5 bases, with 8 bases of the junction left unmatched. The CDR3 consists of 14 residues.

This clonotype was seen many times. V is TRBV6-2 or TRBV6-3 and J is TRBJ1-5; 8 bases map to TRBD1. This CDR3 contains 15 residues. CDR1 is MNHEY, CDR2 SVGEGT, per germline. Unmatched junction bases numbered 20, after V lost 8 bases and J lost 14 bases. The CDR3 coding sequence is TGTGCCAGCGGGAGGCGGGACAGGAGGTTTGGTTTAGAGCATTTT. It specifies CASGRRDRRFGLEHF.

This clonotype has a handful of counts. V is TRBV29-1 and J is TRBJ2-1; 10 bases fit TRBD1. Trimming took 2 bases from V and 4 from J; bases not matched to a gene: 2. Germline V gives CDR1 SQVTM, CDR2 ANQGSEA. CDR3 length equals 14 residues. CDR3 residues: CSVEWTGGYNEQFF. Written as DNA, the CDR3 is TGCAGCGTTGAATGGACAGGGGGTTACAATGAGCAGTTCTTC.

In this sample, this clonotype turned up many times. The chain has TRBV6-5 and TRBJ2-7; 7 nucleotides align to TRBD1. V dropped 2 bases and J dropped 3; count of bases not matched to a gene: 4. The germline V gene encodes CDR1 MNHEY and CDR2 SVGAGI. This CDR3 contains 14 residues. CDR3 bases: TGTGCCAGCAGTTACCTAACAGGGGTCTACGAGCAGTACTTC. It specifies CASSYLTGVYEQYF.

This clonotype was found many times. The chain employs TRBV20-1 and TRBJ2-7, with 9 bases that match TRBD1. After removal of 5 bases from V and 4 bases from J, the junction contained 9 bases not matched to a gene. The CDR3 loop spans 14 amino acids. Germline loops: CDR1 DFQATT, CDR2 SNEGSKA (reference sequence). The CDR3 spells CSAQQGAVPYEQYF. In nucleotides, the CDR3 is TGCAGTGCTCAACAGGGGGCGGTTCCGTACGAGCAGTACTTC.

A remark on this clonotype: An end of the junction differs from the germline gene, which may be a read error. The chain employs TRBV4-3 and TRBJ1-6; D is unresolved. Germline CDR1 LGHNA, CDR2 YSLEER. This CDR3 comprises 13 residues. The CDR3 reads CASRQASASTLHF. The CDR3 nucleotides are TGCGCAAGCAGACAAGCGTCAGCGAGCACCCTCCACTTT.

This chain joins TRBV5-1 and TRBJ2-7; D unclear. V was clipped by 5 bases and J by 3 bases, with 18 bases between them. The V gene's germline CDR1 is SGHRS and CDR2 YFSETQ. This CDR3 is built from 15 residues. The CDR3 protein is CASSIAGQPNYEQYF. The DNA for the CDR3 is TGCGCCAGCAGTATCGCCGGCCAACCTAACTACGAGCAGTACTTC.

This clonotype was observed at least ten times. The J gene is TRBJ2-1, the V gene TRBV24-1, with 12 bases fitting TRBD2. The CDR3 is 16 amino acids. Germline CDR1 is KGHDR and CDR2 is SFDVKD. The trim removed 4 bases at V and 6 bases at J, leaving 6 bases unmatched. The CDR3 DNA is TGTGCCACCAGTGACGGACTAGCGGGGACGGGCAATGAGCAGTTCTTC. Translating gives CATSDGLAGTGNEQFF.

This sequence joins TRBV11-1 and TRBJ2-4; TRBD1 matches at 8 bases. Unmatched junction bases numbered 6, after V lost 3 bases and J lost 8 bases. The CDR3 has 14 residues. Germline CDR1 SGHAT, CDR2 FQDESV (reference sequence). CDR3 region: CASSLDGTGDIQYF. The CDR3 DNA sequence: TGTGCCAGCAGCTTGGACGGGACAGGCGACATTCAGTACTTC.

The DNA of the CDR3 is TGTGCCAGCAGGGCCACAGGGAACACTGAAGCTTTCTTT. It encodes CASRATGNTEAFF. The chain combines TRBV12-3 or TRBV12-4 with TRBJ1-1, with D maybe TRBD1 (5 bases). The germline V and J ends were trimmed by 6 bases and 1 base, with 9 bases remaining between them. The CDR3 sequence is 13 residues long.

In its sample, this clonotype was seen many times. The chain uses TRBV3-1 and TRBJ1-2, with 8 nucleotides matching TRBD1. This CDR3 is 16 amino acids long. Germline CDR1 reads LGHDT; CDR2 reads YNNKEL (reference sequence). The junction had 9 bases not matched to a gene; V was cut back by 4 bases and J by 2 bases. CDR3 region: CASSPGTGRDNYGYTF. In DNA form, the CDR3 reads TGTGCCAGCAGCCCCGGGACAGGACGTGACAACTATGGCTACACCTTC.

Regarding this clonotype: Being one base from a much bigger clone, this may be a read error. J is TRBJ2-3 and V is TRBV7-2; 7 nucleotides align to TRBD2. Germline CDR1 is SGHTA and CDR2 is FQGNSA. Trimming cost V 3 bases and J 3 bases; bases outside gene matches: 6. The CDR3 runs 15 residues. CDR3 residues: CASSLERGRTDTQYF. The CDR3, as DNA: TGTGCCAGCAGCTTGGAGCGGGGTAGAACAGATACGCAGTATTTT. Looking up the rest from reference TRBV7-2 and TRBJ2-3 gives the full variable domain: GAGVSQSPSNKVTEKGKDVELRCDPISGHTALYWYRQSLGQGLEFLIYFQGNSAPDKSGLPSDRFSAERTGGSVSTLTIQRTQQEDSAVYLCASSLERGRTDTQYFGPGTRLTVL.

This chain's CDR3 is CASSFRTWTGANTQYF. CDR3 nucleotides: TGTGCCAGCAGCTTTAGGACCTGGACTGGGGCAAATACGCAGTATTTT. This chain uses TRBV11-2 with TRBJ2-3, with D possibly being TRBD1 or TRBD2 (5 bases each). V was cut by 3 bases and J by 7 bases, with 20 bases left in between. CDR3 length equals 16 residues. In germline, CDR1 is SGHAT, CDR2 FQNNGV. Full variable domain (missing parts from reference TRBV11-2 and TRBJ2-3): EAGVAQSPRYKIIEKRQSVAFWCNPISGHATLYWYQQILGQGPKLLIQFQNNGVVDDSQLPKDRFSAERLKGVDSTLKIQPAKLEDSAVYLCASSFRTWTGANTQYFGPGTRLTVL.

V and J are TRBV5-1 and TRBJ2-5; no firm D call. V was clipped by 6 bases and J by 0 bases, with 3 bases between them. Germline CDR1 SGHRS, CDR2 YFSETQ. The length of the CDR3 is 11 residues. CDR3: CASKNQETQYF. The CDR3 DNA reads TGCGCCAGCAAAAACCAAGAGACCCAGTACTTC.

At least ten counts were recorded for this clonotype. V usage is TRBV27 and J usage is TRBJ2-3; 8 nucleotides agree with TRBD2. Germline CDR1 reads MNHEY; CDR2 reads SMNVEV (reference sequence). The junction had 9 bases not matched to a gene; V was cut back by 2 bases and J by 2 bases. CDR3 length: 17 amino acids. The CDR3 region is CASSLGRASGSTDTQYF. CDR3 nucleotides: TGTGCCAGCAGTTTAGGTCGTGCTAGCGGGTCCACAGATACGCAGTATTTT.

On this clonotype itself: A much larger clone lies one base from this, so it may be a read error. Likely a read error: the CDR3 ends without its conserved phenylalanine or tryptophan. This chain links TRBV12-3 or TRBV12-4 with TRBJ1-1; possible D gene TRBD1, 5 bases. Between the trimmed V and J ends, which lost 3 bases and 6 bases, there was a span of 11 bases. The CDR3 is 13 residues long. The CDR3 DNA is TGTGCCAGCAGTTTCTGGGGGAAACCTGAAGCTTTCCTT. Protein sequence: CASSFWGKPEAFL.

The V and J genes are TRBV18 and TRBJ1-4; no definite D call. The CDR3 has 13 residues. Deletions cut 5 bases from V and 8 bases from J, with 12 bases between. Germline V CDR1 and CDR2: KGHSH, LQKENI. The CDR3 nucleotides read TGTGCCAGCTCAGAAGGCTTGGAAGAAAAACTGTTTTTT. This gives the protein CASSEGLEEKLFF. Based on the CDR3 plus reference TRBV18 and TRBJ1-4, the full variable domain is NAGVMQNPRHLVRRRGQEARLRCSPMKGHSHVYWYRQLPEEGLKFMVYLQKENIIDESGMPKERFSAEFPKEGPSILRIQQVVRGDSAAYFCASSEGLEEKLFFGSGTQLSVL.

This clonotype was picked up many times. The chain carries TRBV6-1 and TRBJ2-7; 10 bases agree with TRBD2. Germline V gene data show CDR1 as MNHNS and CDR2 as SASEGT. The V gene end was trimmed by 5 bases and the J gene end by 5 bases; junction bases not matched to a gene: 6. The CDR3 spans 14 residues. CDR3 DNA sequence: TGTGCCAGCAGTCCGGGACTAGCGATCCACGAGCAGTACTTC. This sequence encodes CASSPGLAIHEQYF.

With regard to this clonotype: A much larger clone lies a single base off, so this may be a read error. The chain uses TRBV5-4 and TRBJ1-2; the D gene is possibly TRBD1 (6 bases). Trimming left V 4 bases short and J 5 bases short, with 15 bases between. Germline CDR1 reads SGHNT; CDR2 reads YYREEE (reference sequence). The CDR3 sequence is 14 residues long. The CDR3 sequence is CASSPGGTPYGYTF. Written as DNA, the CDR3 is TGTGCCAGCAGCCCCGGAGGGACACCATATGGCTACACCTTC.

Points on this clonotype: Compared with germline, one end of the junction differs, possibly owing to a read error. V usage is TRBV5-1 and J usage is TRBJ2-1, with TRBD2 identical over 7 bases. Germline CDR1 reads SGHRS; CDR2 reads YFSETQ. This CDR3 spans 15 amino acids. The CDR3 DNA reads as TGCGCCAGCAGCTTGGCTGCGGGAGTGTCCCATGAGCAGCTCTTC. As protein: CASSLAAGVSHEQLF.

This clonotype showed up just a few times. The chain uses TRBV7-9 and TRBJ2-1, with 11 bases identical to TRBD2. Germline V gene data show CDR1 as SEHNR and CDR2 as FQNEAQ (reference sequence). The V and J ends lost 4 bases and 9 bases, in that order; junction bases with no gene match: 8. There are 15 residues in the CDR3. The DNA for the CDR3 is TGTGCCAGCAGCTATAGCGGGGGGGCCTTAATTGAGCAGTTCTTC. Protein: CASSYSGGALIEQFF.

Turning to this clonotype: A read error may explain this, as a much larger clone is one base away. This chain joins TRBV7-9 and TRBJ1-1; no clear D. V shed 1 base and J shed 4 bases, with 7 bases lying between them. The CDR3 is 13 amino acids. CDR1 and CDR2 (germline): SEHNR, FQNEAQ (reference sequence). The CDR3 here is CASSLESSTEAFF. The CDR3 region has the DNA TGTGCCAGCAGCTTAGAGTCGTCCACTGAAGCTTTCTTT.

In this sample, this clonotype turned up a few times. This sequence may be a read error, since a much larger clone differs from it by one base. V gene TRBV6-2 or TRBV6-3 combines with J gene TRBJ2-5; 7 bases are shared with TRBD1. The germline gives CDR1 MNHEY, CDR2 SVGEGT. V shed 0 bases, J shed 4 bases, and the junction held 5 bases outside the gene matches. The CDR3 is 15 residues long. CDR3 in amino acids: CASSYSRGRRETQYF. The CDR3, as DNA: TGTGCCAGCAGTTACTCGAGGGGGCGGCGAGAGACCCAGTACTTC.

This clonotype was observed a handful of times. The chain carries TRBV18 and TRBJ2-1; 15 positions agree with TRBD2. The V and J ends lost 3 bases and 0 bases, in that order; junction bases with no gene match: 3. CDR3 length: 18 residues. Germline CDR1 KGHSH, CDR2 LQKENI. This CDR3 is CASSPPGLAGGSYNEQFF. CDR3 coding DNA: TGTGCCAGCTCACCCCCGGGACTAGCGGGGGGCTCCTACAATGAGCAGTTCTTC.